These 21 T cell receptor beta chains were all obtained from the same sample, sequenced in a study of T cells in women clearing cervical HPV infection. Only in-frame clones appear in the TCRdb table, and some are missing; sequencing was by immunoSEQ multiplex PCR. This repertoire comprises over 45,000 clones; its ten largest clones make up about 1%. The sample taken for sequencing was blood buffy coat. The receptors derive from a woman aged 18 to 75 with a cervical HPV16 infection that either progressed to CIN3+ or cleared (not recorded which).

Notes on this clone: The read terminates 3 residues ahead of where the CDR3 ends, so the germline J gene completes it. The chain links TRBV6-4 to TRBJ2-3; 12 nucleotides agree with TRBD1. Germline CDR1 reads MRHNA; CDR2 reads SNTAGT. This CDR3 is built from 15 residues. With 2 bases clipped from V and 4 bases from J, the junction kept 1 base outside the gene matches. The covered CDR3 bases are TGTGCCAGCAGTGACGGGACAGGGGGCGCAGATACG. This encodes CASSDGTGGADT. The full CDR3 protein is CASSDGTGGADTQYF.

About this clone itself: The read terminates 3 residues before the CDR3 end, so the remaining end is supplied by the germline J gene. The chain couples TRBV6-7 to TRBJ2-6, with 7 bases that match TRBD2. Being an ORF, TRBV6-7 has a function that is uncertain. The CDR3 is 17 residues long. Trimming removed 2 bases from V and 0 bases from J; junction bases left unmatched: 4. Here the CDR3 reads CASSYRRGGSGANVLTF. The part of the CDR3 DNA that was read is TGTGCCAGCAGTTACCGCCGCGGGGGCTCTGGGGCCAACGTC.

A word on this clone: From the germline J gene comes the end of the CDR3, since the read stops 3 residues before it. The rearrangement joins TRBV5-1 to TRBJ2-3; 10 bases agree with TRBD2. Germline trimming cut 2 bases from V and 1 base from J; bases unmatched to any gene: 4. This CDR3 is built from 16 residues. Per the germline V gene, CDR1 is SGHRS and CDR2 is YFSETQ. The CDR3 sequence is CASSFILAGGTDTQYF. The DNA read from the CDR3 is TGCGCCAGCAGCTTTATCCTAGCGGGAGGCACAGATACG.

With regard to this clone: The CDR3 goes on 3 residues after the read ends, and that part is filled in from the germline J gene. The gene calls are TRBV5-1 and TRBJ2-7; the D gene is possibly TRBD2 (7 bases). The germline V and J ends were trimmed by 4 bases and 2 bases, with 19 bases remaining between them. In germline, CDR1 is SGHRS, CDR2 YFSETQ. The CDR3 extends over 16 amino acids. The CDR3 bases that were read are TGCGCCAGCAGCCCCGAGGGGGGGGTATCACCCTACGAG. It codes for CASSPEGGVSPYE. The full CDR3 protein is CASSPEGGVSPYEQYF.

Turning to this clone: The CDR3 end is not reached by the read, which stops 3 residues before it; the germline J gene fills it in. The genes are TRBV7-8 and TRBJ2-3, with 8 positions matching TRBD1. The CDR3 contains 16 residues. Germline V gene sequence: CDR1 SGHVS, CDR2 FQNEAQ. This chain's CDR3 is CASSLRQGKGQETQYF. The sequenced CDR3 bases are TGTGCCAGCAGCTTACGACAGGGGAAGGGCCAAGAGACG.

Turning to this clone: The read is 3 residues too short to cover the CDR3 end, so that end is filled in from the germline J gene. The rearrangement joins TRBV30 to TRBJ1-4; perhaps TRBD1 as D (6 bases). V lost 4 bases and J 5 bases, leaving 11 bases between the germline ends. Germline V gives CDR1 GTSNPN, CDR2 SVGIG (reference sequence). The CDR3 is 13 residues long. The sequenced part of the CDR3 DNA is TGTGCCTGGAACCCCACAGGGAATGAAAAA. Its translation: CAWNPTGNEK. The entire CDR3 reads CAWNPTGNEKLFF.

As for this clone: Read sequence stops 3 residues before the CDR3 end, and the germline J gene provides the missing end. V is TRBV2 and J is TRBJ2-7, with unresolved D. There are 14 residues in the CDR3. V gave up 2 bases and J gave up 5 bases, with 13 bases separating them. Germline CDR1 and CDR2: SNHLY and FYNNEI. The DNA read from the CDR3 is TGTGCCAGCAGTGAATCAAGCTTCTCTCACGAG. Encoded protein: CASSESSFSHE. The entire CDR3 is CASSESSFSHEQYF.

To note about this clone: The observed sequence ends 3 residues before the CDR3 terminus, with the missing tail filled in from the germline J gene. This chain uses TRBV6-1 with TRBJ2-2, with D unclear. Per germline, CDR1 MNHNS and CDR2 SASEGT. The CDR3 spans 13 residues. The CDR3 bases that were read are TGTGCCAGCAGTGAAGCGTCTAGGTCACCG. It yields the protein CASSEASRSP. The entire CDR3 reads CASSEASRSPLFF.

Comments on this clone: The read ends 3 residues before the CDR3 terminus; that terminus is restored from the germline J gene. This chain uses TRBV28 with TRBJ1-2; D is undetermined. CDR3 length equals 13 residues. Germline loops: CDR1 MDHEN, CDR2 SYDVKM. The sequenced CDR3 bases are TGTGCCAGCAGTCTCCTCGTCGGGGTAGGC. It specifies CASSLLVGVG. The full CDR3 protein reads CASSLLVGVGYTF.

About this clone itself: With the read ending 3 residues before the CDR3 end, the germline J gene is used to fill in that end. V gene TRBV29-1 combines with J gene TRBJ1-2; tentatively, D is TRBD1 (6 bases). The CDR3 has 13 amino acids. Germline-derived CDR1 and CDR2 are SQVTM and ANQGSEA. The CDR3: CSVGATGTWGYTF. Incomplete CDR3 DNA: TGCAGCGTTGGGGCTACAGGGACCTGGGGC.

Points on this clone: The sequence runs out 3 residues before the end of the CDR3; the remainder is reconstructed from the germline J gene. This rearrangement joins TRBV19 to TRBJ2-7; 9 bases are a match to TRBD2. The CDR3 has 14 amino acids. CDR1 and CDR2 from the germline V gene are LNHDA and SQIVND (reference sequence). V trimming: 8 bases; J trimming: 3 bases; junction bases outside the gene matches: 8. Incomplete CDR3 DNA: TGTGCCAGTGCGCGGGGGGGCTCCAACTACGAG. It translates to CASARGGSNYE. The CDR3 in its entirety is CASARGGSNYEQYF.

To note about this clone: The CDR3 end is not reached by the read, which stops 3 residues before it; the germline J gene fills it in. V and J are TRBV7-9 and TRBJ1-2, with D unresolved. Looked up from germline, CDR1 is SEHNR and CDR2 is FQNEAQ (reference sequence). The CDR3 is 14 residues long. The CDR3 loop reads CASSLAGSTDTYTF. The DNA read from the CDR3 is TGTGCCAGCAGCTTAGCAGGTTCCACAGATACC.

The sequenced part of the CDR3 DNA is TGTGCCAGTAGTAGTCCCGGACAGGGGGACTACGAG. Its translation is CASSSPGQGDYE. The entire CDR3 is CASSSPGQGDYEQYF. This chain uses TRBV19 with TRBJ2-7, with TRBD1 matching 10 bases. The CDR3 goes on 3 residues after the read ends, and that part is filled in from the germline J gene. Germline CDR1 is LNHDA and CDR2 is SQIVND (reference sequence). V lost 4 bases to trimming and J lost 3 bases; unmatched junction nucleotides: 6. This CDR3 has 15 residues.

Points on this clone: The CDR3 is cut off 3 residues early in the read; its end comes from the germline J gene. The V call is TRBV20-1, the J call TRBJ2-1; TRBD2 aligns across 8 bases. Germline CDR1 and CDR2: DFQATT and SNEGSKA (reference sequence). V lost 1 base to trimming and J lost 2 bases; unmatched junction nucleotides: 1. This CDR3 contains 14 residues. CDR3 DNA, as far as it was read: TGCAGTGCTAGAGGCGGGGGGACCTACAATGAG. Translated: CSARGGGTYNE. From start to end, the CDR3 is CSARGGGTYNEQFF.

As concerns this clone: The sequenced fragment ends 3 residues before the CDR3 boundary, so the rest is inferred from the germline J gene. The V call is TRBV5-1, the J call TRBJ2-1; D perhaps matches TRBD2 (6 bases). The V end was cut by 5 bases, the J end by 4 bases, with 10 bases between. CDR3 size: 13 residues. CDR1 SGHRS and CDR2 YFSETQ come from the germline V gene. The CDR3: CASSRDSYNEQFF. The DNA read from the CDR3 is TGCGCCAGCAGTCGGGACTCGTACAATGAG.

Remarks on this clone: The CDR3 end lies 3 residues beyond the end of the read and is filled in from the germline J gene. V gene TRBV29-1 combines with J gene TRBJ1-1; 11 bases map to TRBD1. The trim removed 2 bases at V and 3 bases at J, leaving 2 bases unmatched. The CDR3 extends over 14 amino acids. CDR1 and CDR2 (germline): SQVTM, ANQGSEA. The CDR3 bases that were read are TGCAGCGTTGAACCGGGACAGGGGGACACTGAA. Protein sequence: CSVEPGQGDTE. The whole CDR3 is CSVEPGQGDTEAFF.

Comments on this clone: The CDR3 end lies 3 residues beyond the end of the read and is filled in from the germline J gene. The chain employs TRBV20-1 and TRBJ2-3; D might be TRBD2 (5 bases). Germline V gives CDR1 DFQATT, CDR2 SNEGSKA (reference sequence). The CDR3 runs 13 residues. The ends were cut back, 0 bases at V and 5 bases at J, with 9 bases in the middle. The CDR3 region is CSARDIRGDTQYF. The covered CDR3 bases are TGCAGTGCTAGAGATATTCGGGGAGATACG.

With regard to this clone: The read terminates 3 residues ahead of where the CDR3 ends, so the germline J gene completes it. V is TRBV10-3 and J is TRBJ1-1; no firm D call. The V gene's germline CDR1 is ENHRY and CDR2 SYGVKD. Between the trimmed V and J ends, which lost 7 bases and 1 base, there was a span of 7 bases. This CDR3 comprises 12 residues. This chain's CDR3 is CAIKQPNTEAFF. The part of the CDR3 DNA that was read is TGTGCCATCAAGCAACCGAACACTGAA.

A word on this clone: The read falls 3 residues short of the CDR3 end, and the missing part is taken from the germline J gene. The chain joins TRBV29-1 to TRBJ2-3, with D possibly matching TRBD1 (6 bases). This CDR3 has 13 residues. Deletions cut 3 bases from V and 6 bases from J, with 13 bases between. Germline V gene sequence: CDR1 SQVTM, CDR2 ANQGSEA. This CDR3 is CSVEEAGVDTQYF. CDR3 DNA, as far as it was read: TGCAGCGTTGAGGAAGCAGGGGTGGATACG.

About this clone itself: The CDR3 extends 3 residues past the end of the read, so its final part is completed from the germline J gene. The rearrangement uses TRBV20-1 and TRBJ2-5; TRBD2 matches at 16 bases. Germline trimming cut 5 bases from V and 5 bases from J; bases unmatched to any gene: 5. Germline loops: CDR1 DFQATT, CDR2 SNEGSKA (reference sequence). The CDR3 loop spans 15 amino acids. CDR3 DNA, as far as it was read: TGCAGTGCTGGGACTAGCGGGGGGGCTTGGGAGACC. Its translation is CSAGTSGGAWET. The full-length CDR3 reads as CSAGTSGGAWETQYF.

In the case of this clone: Read sequence stops 3 residues before the CDR3 end, and the germline J gene provides the missing end. The genes are TRBV5-1 and TRBJ1-2; unclear D gene. V gave up 0 bases and J gave up 5 bases, with 8 bases separating them. CDR1 is SGHRS and CDR2 is YFSETQ in the germline V gene. The CDR3 is 13 residues long. Here the CDR3 reads CASSLEGPYGYTF. The sequenced part of the CDR3 DNA is TGCGCCAGCAGCTTGGAGGGCCCATATGGC.